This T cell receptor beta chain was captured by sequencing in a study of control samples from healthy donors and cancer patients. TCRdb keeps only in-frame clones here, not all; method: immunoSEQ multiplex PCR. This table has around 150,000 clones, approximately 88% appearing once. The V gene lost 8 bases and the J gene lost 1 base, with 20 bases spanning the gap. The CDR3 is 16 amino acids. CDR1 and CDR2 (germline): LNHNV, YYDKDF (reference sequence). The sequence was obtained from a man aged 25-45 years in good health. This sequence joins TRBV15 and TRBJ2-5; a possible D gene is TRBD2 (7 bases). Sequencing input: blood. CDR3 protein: CATGPSGGVPQETQYF. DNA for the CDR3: TGTGCCACCGGCCCTTCGGGGGGCGTCCCCCAAGAGACCCAGTACTTC.